This entry concerns a single TCR beta chain. The target antigen is unknown. With 6 bases removed from V and 7 bases from J, the gap between germline ends came to 12 bases. Germline V CDR1 and CDR2: MDHEN, SYDVKM. The CDR3 has 12 amino acids. Adults of Caucasian background living in Nashville, Tennessee made up all donors. The source of the sample is a study of shared clonotypes between healthy human individuals. TCRdb's table, derived via immunoSEQ multiplex PCR, lists solely in-frame clones and lacks some. This table holds 2 million to 2.5 million clones, under 97% found once. Study-wide results and caveats: The sampled material consisted only of blood, and tissue repertoires are likely to differ.

The V gene is TRBV28, the J gene TRBJ1-2; maybe TRBD1 (5 bases). This receptor was obtained from a man between 18 and 35 years old in good health. Sequencing was performed on naive CD4+ T cells sorted from blood. Subset reported: CD45RA+ positively selected. The CDR3, as DNA: TGTGCCAGCAGGAGGGGCCCGGGTGGCTACACCTTC. Residues: CASRRGPGGYTF.